Given below is one T cell receptor (beta chain) in context. Antigen specificity is unknown. The entry originates in a study of shared clonotypes between healthy human individuals. Findings and caveats of the study: Sorted-subset sequencing, rarefaction showed, was incomplete despite large depth.

Some clones are missing from TCRdb's copy, which holds only in-frame ones; the method was immunoSEQ multiplex PCR. The repertoire holds roughly 530,000 clones, 90% to 96% seen once, with approximately 0.06% in the top ten. This CDR3 has 12 amino acids. The ends were cut back, 3 bases at V and 5 bases at J, with 8 bases in the middle. Germline-derived CDR1 and CDR2 are SGDLS and YYNGEE. This TCR came from a woman in her twenties or thirties in good health. This chain joins TRBV9 and TRBJ2-5; D might be TRBD1 (6 bases). Sequenced input: naive CD4+ T cells sorted from blood. Subset here: CD45RA+ positively selected. The CDR3 loop reads CASSGRGETQYF. For the CDR3, the DNA is TGTGCCAGCAGCGGCAGGGGTGAGACCCAGTACTTC.